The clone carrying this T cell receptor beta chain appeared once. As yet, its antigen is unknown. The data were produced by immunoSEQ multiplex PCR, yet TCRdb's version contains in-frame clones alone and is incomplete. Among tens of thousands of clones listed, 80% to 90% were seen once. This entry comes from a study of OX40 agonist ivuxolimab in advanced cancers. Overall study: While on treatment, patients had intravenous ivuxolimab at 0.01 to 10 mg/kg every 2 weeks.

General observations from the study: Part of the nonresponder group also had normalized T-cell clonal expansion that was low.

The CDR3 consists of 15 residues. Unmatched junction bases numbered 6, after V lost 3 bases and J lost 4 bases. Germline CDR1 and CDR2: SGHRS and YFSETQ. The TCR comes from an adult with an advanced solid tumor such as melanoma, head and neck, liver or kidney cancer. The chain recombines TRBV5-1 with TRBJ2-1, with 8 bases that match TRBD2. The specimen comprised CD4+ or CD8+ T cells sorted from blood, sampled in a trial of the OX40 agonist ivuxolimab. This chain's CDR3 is CASSWGGGHYNEQFF. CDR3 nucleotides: TGCGCCAGCAGCTGGGGCGGGGGGCATTACAATGAGCAGTTCTTC.